This entry concerns a single T cell receptor beta chain. Its antigen is not known. The record originates from a study of response to subunit inactivated influenza vaccine. One entry per CDR3 protein results from TCRdb running MiXCR on the RT-PCR reads. The data hold 500,000 to 550,000 distinct CDR3 sequences, with roughly 8.2% observed a single time. V was trimmed by 8 bases and J by 5 bases, leaving 9 bases between them. The CDR3 loop spans 11 amino acids. Germline V lookup: CDR1 LGHNA, CDR2 YSLEER. The study's findings and limits: New T cells are recruited in small numbers by each seasonal influenza vaccination, according to the authors' suggestion.

The starting material was PBMCs from blood, obtained around 25 months after vaccination. The receptor was isolated from a man between 45 and 75 years old who received an inactivated influenza vaccine. The rearrangement uses TRBV4-3 and TRBJ1-2; D perhaps matches TRBD1 (5 bases). The CDR3 spells CASGGIYGYTF. For the CDR3, the DNA is TGCGCCAGCGGGGGAATATATGGCTACACCTTC.